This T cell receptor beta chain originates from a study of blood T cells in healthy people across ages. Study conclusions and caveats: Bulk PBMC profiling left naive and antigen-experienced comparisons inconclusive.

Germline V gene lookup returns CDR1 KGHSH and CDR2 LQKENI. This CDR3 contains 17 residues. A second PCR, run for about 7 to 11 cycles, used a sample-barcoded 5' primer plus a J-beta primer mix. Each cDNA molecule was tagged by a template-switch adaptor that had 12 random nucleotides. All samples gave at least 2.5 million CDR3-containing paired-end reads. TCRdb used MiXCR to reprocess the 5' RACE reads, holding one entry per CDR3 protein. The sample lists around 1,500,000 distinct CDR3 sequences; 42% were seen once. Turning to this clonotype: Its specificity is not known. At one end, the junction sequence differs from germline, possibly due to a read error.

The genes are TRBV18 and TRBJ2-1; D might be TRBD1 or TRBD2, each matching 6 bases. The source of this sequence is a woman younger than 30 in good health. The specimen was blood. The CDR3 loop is CANSPPVGGHSYNEQFF. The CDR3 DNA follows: TGTGCCAACTCACCACCGGTCGGGGGACACTCCTACAATGAGCAGTTCTTC.